The subject of this entry is one TCR beta chain. The record originates from a study of blood T cell repertoires in COVID-19. This CDR3 is 16 amino acids long. V dropped 3 bases and J dropped 5; count of bases not matched to a gene: 2. Germline CDR1 is MRHNA and CDR2 is SNTAGT. TCRdb keeps only in-frame clones here, not all; method: immunoSEQ multiplex PCR. In the table there are about 200,000 clones, approximately 88% of which are singletons. This sequence originates from a man aged 60 to 75 who had recovered from COVID-19. The chain uses TRBV6-4 and TRBJ2-1; 15 bases are a match to TRBD2. Material for sequencing was peripheral blood. The CDR3 DNA reads TGTGCCAGCAGTGAGGGACTAGCGGGAGGCCACAATGAGCAGTTCTTC. Translated: CASSEGLAGGHNEQFF.